This T cell receptor beta chain was recorded in a study of CD8+ T cells in alopecia areata (dated by TCRdb to the late 2010s). Study-wide context: The treated patients took part in an open-label pilot trial in which moderate-to-severe alopecia areata was treated with oral tofacitinib at 5 to 10 mg twice daily. On the human side, TCRbeta sequencing was run on scalp tissue and on sorted CD4+ and CD8+ peripheral blood T cells from healthy controls and from alopecia areata patients with either patchy or totalis/universalis disease. Clonality in the scalp was compared among normal scalp (n=4), patchy alopecia areata scalp (n=8), and alopecia totalis/universalis scalp (n=8). In both human patients and the C3H/HeJ mouse model, the study applied high-throughput TCRbeta sequencing to look at T cell clonal expansion in alopecia areata. Patients stayed on tofacitinib for 6 to 18 months and then had 6 months of follow-up off drug so that delayed response and recurrence could be assessed. In treated patients, disease severity was measured using the SALT score, which gives the percentage of scalp surface area affected. TCRbeta CDR3 regions were amplified by immunoSEQ multiplex PCR with 35 Vbeta forward and 13 Jbeta reverse primers. RNA was obtained with the PAXgene miRNA kit for fixed scalp, the miRNeasy kit for PBMCs, and the RNeasy kit for mouse skin. Biopsies were taken from tofacitinib-treated patients at baseline and at 4 and 24 weeks of treatment, and a later scalp biopsy was taken in several of the tofacitinib-treated patients.

The library was generated by the immunoSEQ multiplex PCR assay. For TCR sequencing, RNA was extracted from every sample and reverse transcribed into cDNA to serve as template. First-strand cDNA was synthesized using SuperScript III with a 2:1 mix of oligo-dT and random hexamers. Amplification bias was assessed with a synthetic immune receptor repertoire, and residual bias was removed computationally. From the authors' description of their analysis: Raw reads were preprocessed to remove errors, and CDR3 was defined by IMGT conventions from the conserved cysteine to phenylalanine. Clonality was computed as 1 minus the Shannon entropy, with the entropy normalized by log2 of the number of productive unique TCRs. Scalp TCRbeta sequences were cross-referenced with sorted blood CD4 and CD8 repertoires so that the CD4 or CD8 identity of scalp clones could be inferred. The clones in this table, taken by TCRdb from immuneACCESS, are in-frame only. Not every clone is retained; where verified, under half of the shortfall comes from an unresolved V gene, and the cause of the rest is unknown. That table gives V, J and clone size, and the DNA gave D and trimming. This sample holds roughly 180,000 clones; 51% were observed only once. About 9.5% of the sample belongs to the ten largest clones.

In the paper's terms, the treatment or condition label means: oral pan-JAK inhibitor, 5-10 mg twice daily. Peripheral blood and lesional scalp punch biopsies were obtained from patients with alopecia areata. PBMCs were isolated by density centrifugation and stained for CD3, CD4 and CD8, and CD4+ and CD8+ T cells were sorted on a FACSAria. This clone was observed once. The target of this receptor is not known. Per-base quality was not reported, and no clone a single base away is much larger than it. Overall results and qualifications from the work: During tofacitinib treatment, many expanded lesional clones stuck around in both scalp and blood, and this persistence may partly explain why relapse happens after treatment is stopped. Because the treated cohort was small and included a single nonresponder, larger studies are needed to assess links between baseline CD8+ expansion and response. Unlike mouse skin, which is dominated by gammadelta T cells, normal human skin has resident alphabeta T cells that are also sequenced, and this complicates analysis of the scalp TCR repertoire. With tofacitinib, both scalp clonality and the number of expanded CD8+ clones among the top 100 scalp clones went down significantly. TCR sequences shared between patients were less clear than in mice, possibly partly because of HLA diversity in the patient population. Compared with normal scalp, lesional scalp had higher clonality and more expanded CD8+ clones, particularly in alopecia totalis/universalis, a pattern that suggests antigenic drive.

Reading from cysteine to phenylalanine, the CDR3 counts 13 amino acids. Only the CDR3 portion is preserved as DNA: 39 bases, with reading frame beginning at the first base. The junction shows trimming of 4 bases on V and 7 bases on J, plus 11 bases between the germline ends. The germline V gene (reference sequence) sets CDR1 to MNHEY and CDR2 to SMNVEV. This receptor was identified in a human donor with alopecia areata. Recombination connected TRBV27 to TRBJ1-5; a weak D assignment points to TRBD1 (6 bases agree). The sequencing used CD8+ T cells sorted from blood, collected around week 54, from a patient treated with tofacitinib. The CDR3 protein is CASSWGAKQPQHF. The sequenced DNA is TGTGCCAGCAGTTGGGGGGCCAAACAGCCCCAGCATTTT.